A single T cell receptor beta chain is shown here with its context. Its antigen is unknown. The sample comes from a study of CXCR3-negative and CXCR3-positive naive CD8 T cells. Libraries were UMI-labeled 5' RACE TRB cDNA. TCRdb derives one entry per CDR3 protein from the 5' RACE reads, leaving out DNA. This sample's table reports around 140,000 distinct CDR3 sequences. Notes on the study in general: Most assays were run on fresh PBMCs (CXCR3 expression partially decreased after cryopreservation). CXCR3-positive naive cells had TRB CDR3s that were more hydrophobic than CXCR3-negative naive cells had.

Germline CDR1 LGHDT, CDR2 YNNKEL (reference sequence). The CDR3 sequence is 16 residues long. By phenotype, naive CD8+ T cells were CD45RO-CCR7+CD27+CD95-. This TCR derives from a human donor in good health. Some clones in this sample may be carry-over from other donors' samples. Sequencing was carried out using naive CXCR3- CD8+ T cells from blood. Subset denoted: CD45RO-CCR7+CD27+CD95- naive CD8+ T cells lacking CXCR3 (TNR3-). The rearrangement uses TRBV3-1 and TRBJ2-7; TCRdb's D call, TRBD1, is unchecked because there is no DNA. The CDR3 loop is CASSQESRDRSYEQYF.